These 6 T cell receptor beta chains were sequenced from one sample in a study of cytomegalovirus exposure and HLA in healthy donors. The PCR employed 60 Vbeta primers together with 13 Jbeta primers. Sequenced by immunoSEQ multiplex PCR; TCRdb stores in-frame clones only, minus some. The sample holds roughly 130,000 clones, more than 8% seen once. The sequencing input was PBMCs. The source of these receptors is a man in his forties in good health and CMV-seronegative.

This clone came up a few times. The rearrangement uses TRBV28 and TRBJ1-6, with no clear D. This CDR3 is built from 15 residues. The V and J ends lost 6 bases and 1 base respectively, with 10 bases between them. Per the germline V gene, CDR1 is MDHEN and CDR2 is SYDVKM. CDR3 DNA: TGTGCCAGCAGCCCCCGAGGATCCTATAATTCACCCCTCCACTTT. Protein sequence: CASSPRGSYNSPLHF.

This chain joins TRBV28 and TRBJ2-5; D is unresolved. The CDR3 runs to 16 residues. CDR1 and CDR2 from the germline V gene are MDHEN and SYDVKM. Deletions cut 6 bases from V and 2 bases from J, with 19 bases between. The CDR3 loop is CASSHPPGGRQETQYF. The CDR3 region has the DNA TGTGCCAGCAGCCACCCCCCGGGTGGCAGACAAGAGACCCAGTACTTC. Drawing the rest from reference TRBV28 and TRBJ2-5, the complete variable domain is DVKVTQSSRYLVKRTGEKVFLECVQDMDHENMFWYRQDPGLGLRLIYFSYDVKMKEKGDIPEGYSVSREKKERFSLILESASTNQTSMYLCASSHPPGGRQETQYFGPGTRLLVL.

The table lists this clone with a few counts. The chain joins TRBV19 to TRBJ2-2; TRBD2 matches at 8 bases. Trimming took 5 bases from V and 4 from J; bases not matched to a gene: 9. Germline assignment: CDR1 LNHDA and CDR2 SQIVND (reference sequence). This CDR3 is 16 amino acids long. CDR3 loop: CASSLGTRVSTGELFF. The CDR3 DNA reads as TGTGCCAGTAGTTTAGGGACTAGAGTTTCCACCGGGGAGCTGTTTTTT.

The chain is built from TRBV4-1 and TRBJ2-1; TRBD2 matches at 7 bases. This CDR3 has 16 residues. V was pared by 1 base and J by 7 bases, with 10 bases of the junction left unmatched. CDR1 and CDR2 from the germline V gene are MGHRA and YSYEKL. CDR3 sequence: CASSQVGGWGENEQFF. CDR3 in DNA: TGCGCCAGCAGCCAAGTGGGGGGGTGGGGGGAGAATGAGCAGTTCTTC.

Only a few counts were recorded for this clone. J is TRBJ2-3 and V is TRBV7-2; a possible D gene is TRBD2 (5 bases). Germline CDR1 and CDR2: SGHTA and FQGNSA. The V end lost 4 bases, the J end lost 0 bases, and 11 bases lay between the germline ends. This CDR3 has 15 amino acids. The CDR3 here is CASSSQRASTDTQYF. The DNA for the CDR3 is TGTGCCAGCAGCTCTCAGAGGGCTAGCACAGATACGCAGTATTTT.

For this clone: The junction departs from germline at one end; a sequencing error may be responsible. The chain has TRBV7-6 and TRBJ2-7; D gene uncertain. The CDR3 runs to 15 residues. The germline gives CDR1 SGHVS, CDR2 FNYEAQ. The CDR3 loop reads CASSLGAQAGYGQYF. CDR3 DNA sequence: TGTGCCAGCAGCTTAGGGGCGCAGGCTGGCTACGGGCAGTACTTC.